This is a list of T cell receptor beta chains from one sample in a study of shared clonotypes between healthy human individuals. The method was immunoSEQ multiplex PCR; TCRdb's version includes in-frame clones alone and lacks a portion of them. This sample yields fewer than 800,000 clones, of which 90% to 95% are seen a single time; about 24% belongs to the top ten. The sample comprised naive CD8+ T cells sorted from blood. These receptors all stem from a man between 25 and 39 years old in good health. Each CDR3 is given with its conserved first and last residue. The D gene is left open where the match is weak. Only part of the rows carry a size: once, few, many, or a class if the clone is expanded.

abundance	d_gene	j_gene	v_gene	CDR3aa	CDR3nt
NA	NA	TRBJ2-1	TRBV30	CAWGTGWDNEQFF	TGTGCCTGGGGTACGGGATGGGATAATGAGCAGTTCTTC
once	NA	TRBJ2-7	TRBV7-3	CASSPSGHPTAAYEQYF	TGTGCCAGCAGCCCTTCGGGACACCCAACCGCGGCATACGAGCAGTACTTC
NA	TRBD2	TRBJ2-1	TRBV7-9	CASTPTSGRFRNEQFF	TGTGCCAGCACCCCGACTAGCGGGAGGTTTCGGAATGAGCAGTTCTTC
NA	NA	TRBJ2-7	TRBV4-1	CASSQDQAVYEQYF	TGCGCCAGCAGCCAAGATCAGGCAGTTTACGAGCAGTACTTC
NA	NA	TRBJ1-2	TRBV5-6	CASSLAEGIKSYGYTF	TGTGCCAGCAGCTTGGCCGAGGGGATAAAATCCTATGGCTACACCTTC
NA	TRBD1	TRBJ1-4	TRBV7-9	CASSLVPGGTNEKLFF	TGTGCCAGCAGCTTAGTTCCAGGGGGAACTAATGAAAAACTGTTTTTT
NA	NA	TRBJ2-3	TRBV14	CASSQDPQDWGERDTQYF	TGTGCCAGCAGCCAAGATCCTCAAGACTGGGGAGAGAGAGATACGCAGTATTTT
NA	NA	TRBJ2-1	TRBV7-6	CASSLGGGWNNEQFF	TGTGCCAGCAGCTTAGGCGGAGGATGGAACAATGAGCAGTTCTTC
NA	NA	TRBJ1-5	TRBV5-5	CASSFGGWNQPQHF	TGTGCCAGCAGCTTCGGGGGCTGGAATCAGCCCCAGCATTTT
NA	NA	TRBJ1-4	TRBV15	CATSSEGPELVLF	TGTGCCACCAGCAGTGAGGGCCCAGAATTGGTTCTTTTT
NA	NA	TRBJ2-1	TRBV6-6	CASSRGTNNPLNEQFF	TGTGCCAGCAGTCGCGGTACGAACAACCCTCTCAATGAGCAGTTCTTC
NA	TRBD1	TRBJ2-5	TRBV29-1	CSLRGQGLGETQYF	TGCAGCTTACGAGGACAGGGGTTAGGAGAGACCCAGTACTTC
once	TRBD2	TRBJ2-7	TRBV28	CASSPRTSGSLEQYF	TGTGCCAGCAGTCCACGGACTAGCGGGAGCCTTGAGCAGTACTTC
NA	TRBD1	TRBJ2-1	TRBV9	CASSATGVTYNEQFF	TGTGCCAGCAGCGCGACAGGGGTAACCTACAATGAGCAGTTCTTC
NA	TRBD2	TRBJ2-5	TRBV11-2	CASSFPTSGTQETQYF	TGTGCCAGCAGCTTTCCGACTAGCGGGACTCAAGAGACCCAGTACTTC
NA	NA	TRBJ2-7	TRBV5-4	CASSLYGREVSYEQYF	TGTGCCAGCAGCTTGTACGGCAGGGAGGTCTCCTACGAGCAGTACTTC
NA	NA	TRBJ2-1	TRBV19	CASSLPPNNEQFF	TGTGCCAGTAGTCTCCCCCCGAACAATGAGCAGTTCTTC
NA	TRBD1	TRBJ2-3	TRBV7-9	CASSPADRELDTQYF	TGTGCCAGCAGCCCAGCGGACAGGGAGCTAGATACGCAGTATTTT
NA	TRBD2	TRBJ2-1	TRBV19	CASSQGLAGYNEQFF	TGTGCCAGTAGCCAGGGACTAGCGGGTTACAATGAGCAGTTCTTC
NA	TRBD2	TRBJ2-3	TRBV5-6	CASSLEGLADSSTDTQYF	TGTGCCAGCAGCTTGGAGGGACTAGCGGATTCTAGCACAGATACGCAGTATTTT